A single sample is the source of the 26 T cell receptor beta chains below, sequenced in a study of shared clonotypes between healthy human individuals. CD8 cells classed as naive were CD45RO-negative and positively selected for CCR7, excluding terminally differentiated effector memory CD45RA+ cells. Generated by immunoSEQ multiplex PCR, the TCRdb table keeps only in-frame clones and is missing some. In the table there are about 2.1 million clones, just over 90% of which are singletons. Sequenced input: naive CD8+ T cells from PBMCs. The receptors were sampled from a man aged 18 to 29 in good health. Some clones in this sample may be carry-over from other donors' samples.

The chain couples TRBV7-9 to TRBJ2-1; D gene uncertain. The CDR3 loop spans 14 amino acids. V lost 8 bases to trimming and J lost 5 bases, with 16 bases between them. Germline loops: CDR1 SEHNR, CDR2 FQNEAQ (reference sequence). The CDR3 here is CASSLGEDDNEQFF. In DNA form, the CDR3 reads TGTGCCAGCTCCCTCGGAGAGGATGACAATGAGCAGTTCTTC.

This chain uses TRBV7-6 with TRBJ1-4, with unresolved D. V shed 5 bases and J shed 1 base, with 17 bases lying between them. The CDR3 is made up of 17 amino acids. CDR1 and CDR2 (germline): SGHVS, FNYEAQ. The CDR3 here is CASSPEKPRGTNEKLFF. Here the CDR3 DNA reads TGTGCCAGCAGCCCGGAAAAACCCCGGGGAACTAATGAAAAACTGTTTTTT.

The V call is TRBV28, the J call TRBJ1-4; the D is unclear. The CDR3 loop spans 15 amino acids. The V and J ends lost 5 bases and 5 bases respectively, with 15 bases between them. Per germline, CDR1 MDHEN and CDR2 SYDVKM. The CDR3 region is CASSPWTDQNEKLFF. CDR3 nucleotide sequence: TGTGCCAGCAGTCCCTGGACGGACCAAAATGAAAAACTGTTTTTT.

Written as DNA, the CDR3 is TGTGCCAGCAGTTGGTATTGGACAGGGGGCATCAATGAGCAGTTCTTC. It codes for CASSWYWTGGINEQFF. This rearrangement joins TRBV27 to TRBJ2-1; 11 bases map to TRBD1. V dropped 4 bases and J dropped 6; count of bases not matched to a gene: 8. CDR1 and CDR2 (germline): MNHEY, SMNVEV (reference sequence). The CDR3 sequence is 16 residues long.

The rearrangement links TRBV27 to TRBJ2-1; 8 nucleotides match TRBD2. CDR3 length: 18 amino acids. The germline gives CDR1 MNHEY, CDR2 SMNVEV (reference sequence). Unmatched junction bases numbered 12, after V lost 1 base and J lost 4 bases. The DNA for the CDR3 is TGTGCCAGCAGTTTATTCCCCCGACAGAGCGGGAGATACAATGAGCAGTTCTTC. Amino acid sequence: CASSLFPRQSGRYNEQFF.

The rearrangement joins TRBV4-2 to TRBJ2-7; possible D gene TRBD2, 5 bases. Germline assignment: CDR1 LGHNA and CDR2 YNFKEQ. This CDR3 is 13 amino acids long. Trimming removed 5 bases from V and 4 bases from J, with 12 bases in between. CDR3 nucleotide sequence: TGTGCCAGCAGCGCTACTAGAGAGTACGAGCAGTACTTC. It translates to CASSATREYEQYF.

The CDR3 region is CASSDRESYEQYF. The CDR3 coding sequence is TGTGCCAGCAGCGACAGGGAGTCCTACGAGCAGTACTTC. This rearrangement joins TRBV7-9 to TRBJ2-7, with 7 bases identical to TRBD1. The CDR3 spans 13 residues. With V trimmed by 5 bases and J by 1 base, 2 bases remained unmatched. The germline V gene has CDR1 SEHNR and CDR2 FQNEAQ (reference sequence).

V usage is TRBV27 and J usage is TRBJ2-7; TRBD1 matches at 8 bases. The V segment lost 4 bases and the J segment 0 bases; nucleotides outside the gene matches: 2. Germline V gene data show CDR1 as MNHEY and CDR2 as SMNVEV (reference sequence). This CDR3 has 14 amino acids. The CDR3 DNA sequence: TGTGCCAGCAGTTGGCAGGGGGCCTCCTACGAGCAGTACTTC. It codes for CASSWQGASYEQYF.

V and J are TRBV7-9 and TRBJ2-5; 9 bases match TRBD2. The germline V gene encodes CDR1 SEHNR and CDR2 FQNEAQ (reference sequence). This CDR3 contains 16 residues. V shed 3 bases and J 4 bases; nucleotides not matched to a gene: 9. The CDR3 is CASSFVPAGGAETQYF. The CDR3 nucleotides read TGTGCCAGCAGCTTCGTCCCAGCGGGAGGTGCAGAGACCCAGTACTTC.

V gene TRBV10-2 combines with J gene TRBJ2-2; 7 bases align to TRBD1. CDR1 WSHSY and CDR2 SAAADI come from the germline V gene. The CDR3 has 14 residues. The V gene end was trimmed by 6 bases and the J gene end by 5 bases; junction bases not matched to a gene: 6. CDR3 in amino acids: CASRPQGRTGELFF. As DNA, the CDR3 is TGCGCCAGCAGACCACAGGGGAGAACCGGGGAGCTGTTTTTT.

This clone was seen a single time. V is TRBV11-3 and J is TRBJ2-3; D not resolved. The germline V and J ends were trimmed by 5 bases and 0 bases, with 9 bases remaining between them. This CDR3 contains 14 residues. Germline CDR1 is SGHNT and CDR2 is YENEEA. DNA for the CDR3: TGTGCCAGCAGCCACGTCACCAGCACAGATACGCAGTATTTT. Translated, it gives CASSHVTSTDTQYF.

V is TRBV2 and J is TRBJ1-2; TRBD1 might be the D (6 bases). The CDR3 extends over 17 amino acids. Per germline, CDR1 SNHLY and CDR2 FYNNEI. V was clipped by 4 bases and J by 5 bases, with 23 bases between them. DNA of the CDR3: TGTGCCAGCAGTGGGACCAGGGAACCCGGACAGTGGTATGGCTACACCTTC. Encoded protein: CASSGTREPGQWYGYTF.

The chain links TRBV27 to TRBJ1-1; TRBD1 aligns across 11 bases. Per the germline V gene, CDR1 is MNHEY and CDR2 is SMNVEV (reference sequence). This CDR3 has 13 residues. V shed 7 bases, J shed 7 bases, and the junction held 5 bases outside the gene matches. CDR3 nucleotide sequence: TGTGCCAGCACCTGGGGGACAGGGGGTGAAGCTTTCTTT. Its protein is CASTWGTGGEAFF.

The chain is built from TRBV6-5 and TRBJ2-6, with TRBD2 as a possible D gene (5 bases). The CDR3 runs 16 residues. Germline assignment: CDR1 MNHEY and CDR2 SVGAGI. V lost 2 bases, J lost 2 bases, and 10 bases lay in between. The CDR3 DNA reads as TGTGCCAGCAGTTACGAGGGAGAAGCTGGGGCCAACGTCCTGACTTTC. Residues: CASSYEGEAGANVLTF.

The rearrangement uses TRBV7-9 and TRBJ2-1, with 9 bases that match TRBD1. The CDR3 is 16 residues long. The V gene's germline CDR1 is SEHNR and CDR2 FQNEAQ (reference sequence). V dropped 2 bases and J dropped 2; count of bases not matched to a gene: 4. The CDR3 here is CASSLRDRATYNEQFF. The CDR3 bases are TGTGCCAGCAGCTTAAGGGACAGGGCTACCTACAATGAGCAGTTCTTC.

In its sample, this clone was seen a few times. V and J are TRBV29-1 and TRBJ2-1, with D possibly being TRBD2 (6 bases). The V end was cut by 4 bases, the J end by 3 bases, with 7 bases between. The CDR3 has 12 residues. Germline lookup yields CDR1 SQVTM and CDR2 ANQGSEA. CDR3 nucleotide sequence: TGCAGCGTTGTGGGACTCTACAATGAGCAGTTCTTC. Translated, it gives CSVVGLYNEQFF.

This chain connects TRBV6-6 to TRBJ2-1, with D possibly being TRBD1 or TRBD2 (5 bases each). The germline V gene has CDR1 MNHNY and CDR2 SVGAGI (reference sequence). Trimming stripped 2 bases from V and 6 bases from J, with 5 bases between. The CDR3 has 12 residues. CDR3 amino acids: CASSYGGNEQFF. The CDR3 nucleotides read TGTGCCAGCAGTTACGGGGGCAATGAGCAGTTCTTC.

The chain has TRBV10-3 and TRBJ2-1; 9 bases match TRBD1. V shed 0 bases, J shed 8 bases, and the junction held 8 bases outside the gene matches. The CDR3 consists of 16 residues. Germline CDR1 and CDR2: ENHRY and SYGVKD. CDR3: CAISESGDREWDEQFF. For the CDR3, the DNA is TGTGCCATCAGTGAGTCGGGGGACAGGGAATGGGATGAGCAGTTCTTC.

The chain employs TRBV9 and TRBJ1-2, with TRBD1 identical over 8 bases. Germline assignment: CDR1 SGDLS and CDR2 YYNGEE. The trim removed 0 bases at V and 4 bases at J, leaving 8 bases unmatched. There are 16 residues in the CDR3. The CDR3 loop reads CASSVAAGGLSYGYTF. Here the CDR3 DNA reads TGTGCCAGCAGCGTAGCGGCAGGGGGCTTGAGCTATGGCTACACCTTC.

About this clone: Other DNA sequences in the sample encode the same CDR3. The chain carries TRBV7-6 and TRBJ1-1, with D unresolved. The length of the CDR3 is 15 residues. Germline V gene data show CDR1 as SGHVS and CDR2 as FNYEAQ. V shed 0 bases and J shed 0 bases, with 8 bases lying between them. CDR3 sequence: CASSLAGRLNTEAFF. In DNA, the CDR3 is TGTGCCAGCAGCTTAGCAGGACGGCTGAACACTGAAGCTTTCTTT. The whole variable domain, remainder taken from reference TRBV7-6 and TRBJ1-1, is GAGVSQSPRYKVTKRGQDVALRCDPISGHVSLYWYRQALGQGPEFLTYFNYEAQQDKSGLPNDRFSAERPEGSISTLTIQRTEQRDSAMYRCASSLAGRLNTEAFFGQGTRLTVV.

The V gene is TRBV28, the J gene TRBJ2-7, with D perhaps TRBD1 (5 bases). The CDR3 runs to 15 residues. The germline CDR1 and CDR2 sequences are MDHEN and SYDVKM. Trimming cost V 5 bases and J 0 bases, with 14 bases left between them. The CDR3 here is CASSHLPTVSYEQYF. The CDR3 DNA reads as TGTGCCAGCAGTCACCTTCCGACAGTCTCCTACGAGCAGTACTTC.

The rearrangement uses TRBV7-9 and TRBJ2-5, with D possibly matching TRBD2 (6 bases). The CDR3 is 17 amino acids. CDR1 and CDR2 from the germline V gene are SEHNR and FQNEAQ (reference sequence). V lost 0 bases and J lost 5, with 19 bases in between. The CDR3 DNA is TGTGCCAGCAGCTTAGCAGGCAGGGAGGCGAGCGGGGAGACCCAGTACTTC. Amino acid sequence: CASSLAGREASGETQYF.

This rearrangement joins TRBV7-9 to TRBJ1-4, with TRBD1 identical over 8 bases. The CDR3 totals 14 residues. V gave up 5 bases and J gave up 8 bases; unmatched junction bases: 7. Germline CDR1 reads SEHNR; CDR2 reads FQNEAQ (reference sequence). CDR3 amino acids: CASSLRTGSEKLFF. CDR3 nucleotide sequence: TGTGCCAGCAGCCTCCGGACAGGGAGCGAAAAACTGTTTTTT.

The gene calls are TRBV11-2 and TRBJ2-4; D unclear. This CDR3 contains 15 residues. V lost 1 base and J lost 2, with 9 bases in between. CDR1 SGHAT and CDR2 FQNNGV come from the germline V gene. The DNA for the CDR3 is TGTGCCAGCAGCTTAGGGGCCGGGTCCAAAAACATTCAGTACTTC. Protein: CASSLGAGSKNIQYF.

The CDR3 loop reads CASSWTRGDYGYTF. In DNA form, the CDR3 reads TGTGCCAGCAGTTGGACTCGGGGGGACTATGGCTACACCTTC. The chain couples TRBV27 to TRBJ1-2; TRBD1 is a possible D gene (5 bases). The CDR3 contains 14 residues. Germline lookup yields CDR1 MNHEY and CDR2 SMNVEV (reference sequence). Trimming removed 4 bases from V and 3 bases from J, with 12 bases in between.

Of note for this clone: Mismatch with germline at one junction end may stem from a read error. J is TRBJ2-7 and V is TRBV9; unclear D gene. Germline CDR1 and CDR2: SGDLS and YYNGEE. The CDR3 runs to 14 residues. The CDR3 coding sequence is TGTGCCAGCAGCGTAGGAAGGACCTCCGACGAGCAGTACTTC. Amino acid sequence: CASSVGRTSDEQYF.